The entry below gives a single T cell receptor beta chain sequence along with its context. Its target is unknown. The data belong to a study of PD-1 blockade in classical Hodgkin lymphoma. Study-wide findings and caveats: Baseline diversity in complete responders resembled that of newly diagnosed patients.

Each patient's relapse followed autologous stem cell transplantation, and brentuximab vedotin exposure varied. When best responses were assessed, they were complete response, partial response or progressive disease. Profiling relied on immunoSEQ multiplex PCR, and the TCRdb table lists in-frame clones only, not all of them. Among around 14,000 clones, around four fifths were seen once, and the ten largest hold roughly 24%. The sample was peripheral blood mononuclear cells (PBMCs), taken before the second cycle of nivolumab. This clonotype was obtained from a human donor with classical Hodgkin lymphoma.

The CDR3 nucleotides read TGCGCCAGCAGTCAAATAAGTCCCGGGACAGGGGGACCCGGCGCTGAAGCTTTCTTT. Residues: CASSQISPGTGGPGAEAFF. The genes are TRBV23-1 and TRBJ1-1, with 11 bases fitting TRBD1. TRBV23-1 carries the ORF label, with uncertain function. Trimming cost V 2 bases and J 6 bases; bases outside gene matches: 17. The CDR3 totals 19 residues.